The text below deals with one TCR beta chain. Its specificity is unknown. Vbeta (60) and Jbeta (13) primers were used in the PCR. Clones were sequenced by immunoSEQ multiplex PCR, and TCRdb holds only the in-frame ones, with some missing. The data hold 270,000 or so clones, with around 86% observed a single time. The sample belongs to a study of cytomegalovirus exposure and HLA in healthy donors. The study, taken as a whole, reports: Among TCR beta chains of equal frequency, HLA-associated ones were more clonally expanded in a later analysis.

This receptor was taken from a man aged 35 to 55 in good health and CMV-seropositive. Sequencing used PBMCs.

CDR3 coding DNA: TGTGCCAGCACTAAAGGACAGATCAATCAGCCCCAGCATTTT. Amino acids: CASTKGQINQPQHF. The rearrangement links TRBV6-1 to TRBJ1-5, with D perhaps matching TRBD1 (6 bases). V was cut by 7 bases and J by 3 bases, with 13 bases left in between. Per germline, CDR1 MNHNS and CDR2 SASEGT. This CDR3 is 14 amino acids long.